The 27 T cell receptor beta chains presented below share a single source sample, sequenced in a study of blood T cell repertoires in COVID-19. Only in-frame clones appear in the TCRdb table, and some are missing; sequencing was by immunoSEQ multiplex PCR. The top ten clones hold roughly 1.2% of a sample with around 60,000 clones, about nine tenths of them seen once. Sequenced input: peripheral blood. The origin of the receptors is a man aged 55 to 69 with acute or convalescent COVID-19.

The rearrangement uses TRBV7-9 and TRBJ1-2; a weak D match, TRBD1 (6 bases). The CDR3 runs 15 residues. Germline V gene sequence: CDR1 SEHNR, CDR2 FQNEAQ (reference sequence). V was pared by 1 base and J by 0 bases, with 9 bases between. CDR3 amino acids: CASSLEGGANYGYTF. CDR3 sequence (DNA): TGTGCCAGCAGCTTAGAAGGGGGGGCTAACTATGGCTACACCTTC.

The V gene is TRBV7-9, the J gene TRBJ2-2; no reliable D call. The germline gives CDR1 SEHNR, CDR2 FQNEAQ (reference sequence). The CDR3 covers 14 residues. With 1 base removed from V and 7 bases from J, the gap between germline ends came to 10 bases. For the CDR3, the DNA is TGTGCCAGCAGCTTAGTCCCAGGTAGCGGGGAGCTGTTTTTT. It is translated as CASSLVPGSGELFF.

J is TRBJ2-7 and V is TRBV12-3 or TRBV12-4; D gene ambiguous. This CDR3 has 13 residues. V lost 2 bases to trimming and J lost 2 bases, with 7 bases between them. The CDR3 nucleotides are TGTGCCAGCAGTTTAAAGCCGACCTACGAGCAGTACTTC. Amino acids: CASSLKPTYEQYF.

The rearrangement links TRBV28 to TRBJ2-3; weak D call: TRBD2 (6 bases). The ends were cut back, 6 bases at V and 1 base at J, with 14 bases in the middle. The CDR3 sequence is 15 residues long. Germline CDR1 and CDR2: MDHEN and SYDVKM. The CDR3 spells CASRKYGGGTDTQYF. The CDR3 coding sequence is TGTGCCAGCAGGAAGTACGGGGGTGGCACAGATACGCAGTATTTT.

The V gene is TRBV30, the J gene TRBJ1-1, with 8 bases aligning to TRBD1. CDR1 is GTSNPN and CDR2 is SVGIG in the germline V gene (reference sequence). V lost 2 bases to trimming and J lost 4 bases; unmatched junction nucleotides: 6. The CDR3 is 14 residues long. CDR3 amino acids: CAWSQLTGATEAFF. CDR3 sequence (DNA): TGTGCCTGGAGTCAACTGACAGGGGCCACTGAAGCTTTCTTT.

CDR3 loop: CASSPRGREETQYF. The CDR3 DNA follows: TGTGCCAGCAGCCCCCGGGGGAGGGAAGAGACCCAGTACTTC. V and J are TRBV11-2 and TRBJ2-5; 7 bases are shared with TRBD2. The CDR3 is 14 residues long. CDR1 is SGHAT, CDR2 FQNNGV, per germline. V lost 5 bases and J lost 3; bases outside the gene matches: 6.

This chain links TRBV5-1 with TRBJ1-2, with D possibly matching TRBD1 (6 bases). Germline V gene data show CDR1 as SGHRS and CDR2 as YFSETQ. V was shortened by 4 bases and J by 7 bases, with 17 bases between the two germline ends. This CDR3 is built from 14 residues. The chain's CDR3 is CASSGQSRGAGYTF. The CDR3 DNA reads TGCGCCAGCAGCGGACAGTCCCGGGGAGCTGGCTACACCTTC.

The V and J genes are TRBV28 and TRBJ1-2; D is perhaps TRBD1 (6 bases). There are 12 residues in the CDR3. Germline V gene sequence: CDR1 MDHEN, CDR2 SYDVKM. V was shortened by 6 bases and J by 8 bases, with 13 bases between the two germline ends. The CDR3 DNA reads TGTGCCAGCAGCTCAGGGGTCTTGGGCTACACCTTC. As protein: CASSSGVLGYTF.

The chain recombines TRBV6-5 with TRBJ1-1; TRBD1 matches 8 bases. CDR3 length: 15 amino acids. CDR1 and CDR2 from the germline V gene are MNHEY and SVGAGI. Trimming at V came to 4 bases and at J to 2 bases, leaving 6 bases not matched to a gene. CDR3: CASSSYGTGNTEAFF. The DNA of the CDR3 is TGTGCCAGCAGTTCCTACGGGACAGGAAACACTGAAGCTTTCTTT.

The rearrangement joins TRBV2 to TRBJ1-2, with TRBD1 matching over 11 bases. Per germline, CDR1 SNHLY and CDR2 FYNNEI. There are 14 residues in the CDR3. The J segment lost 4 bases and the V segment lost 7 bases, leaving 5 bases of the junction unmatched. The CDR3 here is CASTFGTGGYGYTF. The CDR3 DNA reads TGTGCCAGCACCTTCGGGACAGGGGGCTATGGCTACACCTTC.

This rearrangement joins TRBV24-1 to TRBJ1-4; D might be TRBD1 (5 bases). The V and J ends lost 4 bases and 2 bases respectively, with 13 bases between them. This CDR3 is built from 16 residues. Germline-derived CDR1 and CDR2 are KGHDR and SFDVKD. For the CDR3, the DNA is TGTGCCACCAGTGAGAATACAGGAATGACTAATGAAAAACTGTTTTTT. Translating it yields CATSENTGMTNEKLFF.

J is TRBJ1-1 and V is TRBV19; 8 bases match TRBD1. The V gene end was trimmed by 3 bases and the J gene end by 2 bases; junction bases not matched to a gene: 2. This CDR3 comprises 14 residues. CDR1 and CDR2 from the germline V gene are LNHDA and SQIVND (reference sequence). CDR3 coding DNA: TGTGCCAGTAGTATGGACAGGGAAAACACTGAAGCTTTCTTT. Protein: CASSMDRENTEAFF.

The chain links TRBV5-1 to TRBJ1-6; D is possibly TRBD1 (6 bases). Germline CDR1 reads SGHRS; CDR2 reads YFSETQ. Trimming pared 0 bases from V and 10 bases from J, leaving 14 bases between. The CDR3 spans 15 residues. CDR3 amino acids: CASSLVTGRGSPLHF. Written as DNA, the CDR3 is TGCGCCAGCAGCTTGGTGACAGGCCGGGGCTCACCCCTCCACTTT.

This chain's CDR3 is CASTTGITDTQYF. CDR3 bases: TGTGCCAGCACGACAGGGATAACAGATACGCAGTATTTT. The chain couples TRBV2 to TRBJ2-3, with 7 bases lining up with TRBD1. The CDR3 loop spans 13 amino acids. The ends lost 7 bases at V and 3 bases at J; junction bases unmatched: 4. CDR1 is SNHLY and CDR2 is FYNNEI in the germline V gene.

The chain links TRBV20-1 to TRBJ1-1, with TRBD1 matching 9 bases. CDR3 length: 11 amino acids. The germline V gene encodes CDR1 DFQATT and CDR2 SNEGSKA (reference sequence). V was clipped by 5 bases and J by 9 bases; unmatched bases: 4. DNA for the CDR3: TGCAGTGCTGGACAGGGGATTAAAGCTTTCTTT. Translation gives CSAGQGIKAFF.

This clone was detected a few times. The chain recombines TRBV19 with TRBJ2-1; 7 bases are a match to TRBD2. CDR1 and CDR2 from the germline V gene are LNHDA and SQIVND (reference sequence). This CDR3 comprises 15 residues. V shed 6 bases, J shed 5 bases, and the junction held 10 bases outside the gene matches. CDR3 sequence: CASRSWGGPNNEQFF. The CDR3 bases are TGTGCCAGTAGATCTTGGGGGGGACCCAACAATGAGCAGTTCTTC.

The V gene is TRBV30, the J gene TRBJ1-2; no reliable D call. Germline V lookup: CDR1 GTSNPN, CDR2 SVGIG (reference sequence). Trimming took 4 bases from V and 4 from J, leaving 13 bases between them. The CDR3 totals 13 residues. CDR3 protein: CAWTRTAVYGYTF. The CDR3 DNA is TGTGCCTGGACGAGGACTGCAGTCTATGGCTACACCTTC.

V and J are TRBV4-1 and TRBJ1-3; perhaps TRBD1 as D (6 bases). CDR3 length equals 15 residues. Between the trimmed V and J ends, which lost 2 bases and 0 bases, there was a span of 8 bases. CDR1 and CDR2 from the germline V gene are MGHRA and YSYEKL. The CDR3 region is CASSQRTASGNTIYF. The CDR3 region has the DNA TGCGCCAGCAGCCAAAGGACAGCCTCTGGAAACACCATATATTTT.

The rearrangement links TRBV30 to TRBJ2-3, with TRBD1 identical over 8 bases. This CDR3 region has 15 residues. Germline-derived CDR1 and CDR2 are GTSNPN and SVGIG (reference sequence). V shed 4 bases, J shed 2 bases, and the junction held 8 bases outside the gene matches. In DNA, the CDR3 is TGTGCCTGGACGGACAGGGTTGTCCACACAGATACGCAGTATTTT. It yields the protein CAWTDRVVHTDTQYF.

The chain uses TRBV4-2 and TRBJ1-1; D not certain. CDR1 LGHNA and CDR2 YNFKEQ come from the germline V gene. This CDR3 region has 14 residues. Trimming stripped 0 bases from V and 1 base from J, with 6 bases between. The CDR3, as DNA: TGTGCCAGCAGCCAAGAAGCTCCGAACACTGAAGCTTTCTTT. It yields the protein CASSQEAPNTEAFF.

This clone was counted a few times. The CDR3 region has the DNA TGCGCCAGCAGCCGGACAGGGGAAGTGGATGGCTACACCTTC. Its translation: CASSRTGEVDGYTF. The chain joins TRBV4-1 to TRBJ1-2; 9 bases map to TRBD1. Germline V lookup: CDR1 MGHRA, CDR2 YSYEKL. The CDR3 loop spans 14 amino acids. The trim removed 4 bases at V and 6 bases at J, leaving 6 bases unmatched.

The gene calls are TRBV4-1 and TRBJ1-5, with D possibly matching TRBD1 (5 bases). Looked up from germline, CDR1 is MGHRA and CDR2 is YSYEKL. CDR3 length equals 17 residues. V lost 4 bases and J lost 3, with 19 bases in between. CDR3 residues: CASSPYGGVLHNQPQHF. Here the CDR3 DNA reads TGCGCCAGCAGCCCCTACGGGGGGGTCCTTCACAATCAGCCCCAGCATTTT.

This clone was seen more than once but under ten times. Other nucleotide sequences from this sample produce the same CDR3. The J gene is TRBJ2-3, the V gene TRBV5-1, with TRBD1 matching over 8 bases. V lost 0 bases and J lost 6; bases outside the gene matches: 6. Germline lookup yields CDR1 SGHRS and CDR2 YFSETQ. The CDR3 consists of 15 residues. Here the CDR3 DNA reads TGCGCCAGCAGCTTGGGACAGGGGCTATCGGATACGCAGTATTTT. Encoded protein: CASSLGQGLSDTQYF.

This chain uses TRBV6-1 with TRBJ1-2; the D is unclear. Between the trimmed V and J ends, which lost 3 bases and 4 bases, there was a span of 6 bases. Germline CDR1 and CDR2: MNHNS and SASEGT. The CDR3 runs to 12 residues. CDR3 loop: CASSDHVYGYTF. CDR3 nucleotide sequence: TGTGCCAGCAGTGATCATGTCTATGGCTACACCTTC.

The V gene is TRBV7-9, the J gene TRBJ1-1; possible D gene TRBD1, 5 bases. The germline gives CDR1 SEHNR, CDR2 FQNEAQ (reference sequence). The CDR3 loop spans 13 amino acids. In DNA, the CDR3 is TGTGCAGGGGCGGCCCCCGGGTACACTGAAGCTTTCTTT. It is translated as CAGAAPGYTEAFF. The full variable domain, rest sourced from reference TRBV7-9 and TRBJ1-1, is DTGVSQNPRHKITKRGQNVTFRCDPISEHNRLYWYRQTLGQGPEFLTYFQNEAQLEKSRLLSDRFSAERPKGSFSTLEIQRTEQGDSAMYLCAGAAPGYTEAFFGQGTRLTVV.

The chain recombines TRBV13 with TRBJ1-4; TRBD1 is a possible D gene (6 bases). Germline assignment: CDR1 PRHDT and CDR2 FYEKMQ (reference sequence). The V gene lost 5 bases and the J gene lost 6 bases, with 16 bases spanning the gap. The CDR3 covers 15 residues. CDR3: CASSLSRGGYEKLFF. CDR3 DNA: TGTGCCAGCAGCCTTAGCAGGGGCGGGTATGAAAAACTGTTTTTT.

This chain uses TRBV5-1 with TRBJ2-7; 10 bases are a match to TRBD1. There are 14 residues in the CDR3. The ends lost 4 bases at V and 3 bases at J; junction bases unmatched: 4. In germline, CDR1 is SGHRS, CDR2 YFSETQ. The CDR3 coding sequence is TGCGCCAGCAGCAGGACAGGGGGGAGCTACGAGCAGTACTTC. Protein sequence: CASSRTGGSYEQYF.